The 23 T cell receptor beta chains below all came from one sample that was sequenced in a study of T cell repertoires in cytomegalovirus infection. These receptors have no identified antigens. From the reads, TCRdb called clonotypes with MiXCR, one entry per CDR3 protein. The table has about 89,000 distinct CDR3 sequences, around 32% seen once; the top ten hold about three quarters. Here the sequenced sample was CD8+ T cells from cultured PBMCs, taken from culture after CMV antigen stimulation. The receptors stem from a human donor in good health (CMV status not recorded). Some clones in this sample may be carry-over from other donors' samples.

The chain uses TRBV7-6 and TRBJ1-5; 7 positions agree with TRBD1. This CDR3 has 15 amino acids. Trimming at V came to 5 bases and at J to 2 bases, leaving 6 bases not matched to a gene. Looked up from germline, CDR1 is SGHVS and CDR2 is FNYEAQ. The CDR3 here is CASSPTGFGNQPQHF. CDR3 sequence (DNA): TGTGCCAGCAGCCCGACAGGGTTTGGCAATCAGCCCCAGCATTTT.

CDR3 protein: CASSEGEAQYF. The CDR3 nucleotides are TGTGCCAGCAGTGAGGGGGAGGCGCAGTATTTT. J is TRBJ2-3 and V is TRBV2, with D tentatively TRBD2 (6 bases). Germline V gene lookup returns CDR1 SNHLY and CDR2 FYNNEI. The CDR3 totals 11 residues. The V gene lost 3 bases and the J gene lost 10 bases, with 8 bases spanning the gap.

CDR3 coding DNA: TGCGCCAGCAGCCAGGGCCAAGCGGGGGCCTCCTACAATGAGCAGTTCTTC. It yields the protein CASSQGQAGASYNEQFF. This chain joins TRBV4-1 and TRBJ2-1; TRBD2 aligns across 8 bases. Germline loops: CDR1 MGHRA, CDR2 YSYEKL. Germline trimming cut 3 bases from V and 0 bases from J; bases unmatched to any gene: 7. This CDR3 is 17 amino acids long.

As regards this clonotype: This may be a read error: a much more frequent sequence differs by one nucleotide. V usage is TRBV12-3 or TRBV12-4 and J usage is TRBJ2-7; TRBD1 is a possible D gene (5 bases). Trimming took 6 bases from V and 5 from J, leaving 14 bases between them. The length of the CDR3 is 13 residues. The CDR3 loop reads CASRFQGRNEQYF. The CDR3 nucleotides read TGTGCCAGCAGATTTCAGGGTAGGAACGAGCAGTACTTC.

J is TRBJ2-5 and V is TRBV27, with D perhaps assigned TRBD1 or TRBD2 (6 bases each). Trimming pared 0 bases from V and 5 bases from J, leaving 10 bases between. CDR3 size: 14 residues. Looked up from germline, CDR1 is MNHEY and CDR2 is SMNVEV (reference sequence). The CDR3 nucleotides are TGTGCCAGCAGTTTATCCGGGGGCGTCGAGACCCAGTACTTC. Its protein is CASSLSGGVETQYF.

This clonotype was counted a few times. The chain combines TRBV13 with TRBJ1-3; D may be TRBD1 (5 bases). Germline V gene sequence: CDR1 PRHDT, CDR2 FYEKMQ (reference sequence). V lost 3 bases and J 0 bases, leaving 9 bases between the germline ends. The CDR3 is 15 amino acids. Written as DNA, the CDR3 is TGTGCCAGCAGCTTGGGACGGAACTCTGGAAACACCATATATTTT. Translated: CASSLGRNSGNTIYF. Full variable domain (rest looked up from reference TRBV13 and TRBJ1-3): AAGVIQSPRHLIKEKRETATLKCYPIPRHDTVYWYQQGPGQDPQFLISFYEKMQSDKGSIPDRFSAQQFSDYHSELNMSSLELGDSALYFCASSLGRNSGNTIYFGEGSWLTVV.

This sequence joins TRBV28 and TRBJ1-2, with TRBD1 matching 9 bases. CDR1 and CDR2 (germline): MDHEN, SYDVKM. Losses at the gene ends were 5 bases for V and 4 bases for J; bases not matched to a gene: 8. This CDR3 has 15 residues. CDR3 coding DNA: TGTGCCAGCAGTCTTCACAGGGGGCCCGCCTATGGCTACACCTTC. Encoded protein: CASSLHRGPAYGYTF.

This clonotype has at least ten counts. This chain uses TRBV15 with TRBJ1-4; D is undetermined. The germline gives CDR1 LNHNV, CDR2 YYDKDF (reference sequence). The V end lost 8 bases, the J end lost 0 bases, and 13 bases lay between the germline ends. CDR3 length: 15 amino acids. The CDR3 DNA reads TGTGCCACCCAGCCGGACGGTGCAACTAATGAAAAACTGTTTTTT. It codes for CATQPDGATNEKLFF.

At least ten counts were recorded for this clonotype. The genes are TRBV7-2 and TRBJ1-1; D might be TRBD1 (5 bases). The CDR3 extends over 13 amino acids. Germline V lookup: CDR1 SGHTA, CDR2 FQGNSA. The V and J ends lost 5 bases and 10 bases respectively, with 17 bases between them. This CDR3 reads CASSPWAGQGAFF. In DNA form, the CDR3 reads TGTGCCAGCAGCCCTTGGGCCGGTCAGGGAGCTTTCTTT.

There are many counts of this clonotype. V usage is TRBV12-3 or TRBV12-4 and J usage is TRBJ2-3, with TRBD1 identical over 7 bases. Trimming at V came to 2 bases and at J to 4 bases, leaving 9 bases not matched to a gene. There are 16 residues in the CDR3. This CDR3 reads CASSLLPRRGSDTQYF. The CDR3 nucleotides read TGTGCCAGCAGTTTACTTCCCCGCAGGGGGTCAGATACGCAGTATTTT.

This clonotype was detected ten times or more. V usage is TRBV9 and J usage is TRBJ1-2; TRBD1 agrees at 7 bases. V shed 4 bases and J 1 base; nucleotides not matched to a gene: 19. Germline values: CDR1 SGDLS, CDR2 YYNGEE. The CDR3 runs to 19 residues. The CDR3 DNA follows: TGTGCCAGCAGCCCACGAACAGGGACAGTCTCCCTTAGTAACTATGGCTACACCTTC. Protein sequence: CASSPRTGTVSLSNYGYTF.

Written as DNA, the CDR3 is TGTGCCAGCAGTTATCCGGGACAGACGAACACTGAAGCTTTCTTT. It is translated as CASSYPGQTNTEAFF. The chain carries TRBV12-3 or TRBV12-4 and TRBJ1-1, with 7 bases fitting TRBD1. V shed 4 bases and J 1 base; nucleotides not matched to a gene: 6. This CDR3 spans 15 amino acids.

The rearrangement links TRBV19 to TRBJ2-1; D remains unclear. This CDR3 region has 16 residues. The V gene's germline CDR1 is LNHDA and CDR2 SQIVND (reference sequence). The V and J ends lost 2 bases and 2 bases respectively, with 13 bases between them. In DNA, the CDR3 is TGTGCCAGTAGTATATTAAGTCAGAGCACCTACAATGAGCAGTTCTTC. Its translation: CASSILSQSTYNEQFF. The variable domain in full, completed from reference TRBV19 and TRBJ2-1, reads DGGITQSPKYLFRKEGQNVTLSCEQNLNHDAMYWYRQDPGQGLRLIYYSQIVNDFQKGDIAEGYSVSREKKESFPLTVTSAQKNPTAFYLCASSILSQSTYNEQFFGPGTRLTVL.

J is TRBJ2-5 and V is TRBV2, with D perhaps TRBD2 (6 bases). CDR1 and CDR2 (germline): SNHLY, FYNNEI. The CDR3 covers 14 residues. The V end lost 7 bases, the J end lost 2 bases, and 14 bases lay between the germline ends. The CDR3 is CASTGEGRQETQYF. DNA of the CDR3: TGTGCCAGCACGGGAGAGGGCCGACAAGAGACCCAGTACTTC.

The sample holds a few counts of this clonotype. The chain carries TRBV24-1 and TRBJ2-5; 8 bases fit TRBD2. This CDR3 spans 16 amino acids. V lost 6 bases, J lost 0 bases, and 8 bases stayed unmatched. In germline, CDR1 is KGHDR, CDR2 SFDVKD. DNA for the CDR3: TGTGCCACCAGTCCAGAAACGGGGGGGAACCAAGAGACCCAGTACTTC. Protein: CATSPETGGNQETQYF.

The chain joins TRBV6-5 to TRBJ2-1; 7 positions match TRBD2. Germline-derived CDR1 and CDR2 are MNHEY and SVGAGI. The ends lost 6 bases at V and 4 bases at J; junction bases unmatched: 3. The CDR3 length is 13 residues. This CDR3 reads CASRLAPYNEQFF. CDR3 DNA: TGTGCCAGCAGACTAGCGCCATACAATGAGCAGTTCTTC.

V and J are TRBV7-2 and TRBJ1-3; no clear D gene. The germline V and J ends were trimmed by 1 base and 1 base, with 11 bases remaining between them. The V gene's germline CDR1 is SGHTA and CDR2 FQGNSA. The CDR3 is made up of 16 amino acids. This CDR3 reads CASSLDLRWSGNTIYF. CDR3 bases: TGTGCCAGCAGCTTAGACTTGCGGTGGTCTGGAAACACCATATATTTT.

This chain connects TRBV18 to TRBJ2-1; tentatively, D is TRBD2 (6 bases). Looked up from germline, CDR1 is KGHSH and CDR2 is LQKENI. The CDR3 runs 14 residues. V was trimmed by 2 bases and J by 6 bases, leaving 11 bases between them. CDR3 sequence (DNA): TGTGCCAGCTCACCAGAGGCGGGACGCAATGAGCAGTTCTTC. Encoded protein: CASSPEAGRNEQFF.

The V call is TRBV7-8, the J call TRBJ1-1; the D gene is possibly TRBD1 (5 bases). CDR3 length: 15 amino acids. V lost 2 bases, J lost 3 bases, and 13 bases lay in between. CDR1 is SGHVS, CDR2 FQNEAQ, per germline. CDR3 in amino acids: CASSLQPRGHTEAFF. The CDR3 DNA sequence: TGTGCCAGCAGCTTACAACCCCGGGGCCACACTGAAGCTTTCTTT. Full variable domain (outside the CDR3, taken from reference TRBV7-8 and TRBJ1-1): GAGVSQSPRYKVAKRGQDVALRCDPISGHVSLFWYQQALGQGPEFLTYFQNEAQLDKSGLPSDRFFAERPEGSVSTLKIQRTQQEDSAVYLCASSLQPRGHTEAFFGQGTRLTVV.

The J gene is TRBJ1-1, the V gene TRBV9, with 9 bases aligning to TRBD1. Per germline, CDR1 SGDLS and CDR2 YYNGEE. The ends lost 4 bases at V and 5 bases at J; junction bases unmatched: 9. This CDR3 is 15 amino acids long. As DNA, the CDR3 is TGTGCCAGCAGCCCCCAGGACAGGGGTATTACTGAAGCTTTCTTT. This encodes CASSPQDRGITEAFF.

This clonotype showed up just once. The chain links TRBV12-3 or TRBV12-4 to TRBJ2-7, with 8 bases lining up with TRBD1. J lost 4 bases, V lost 6 bases, and 20 bases had no gene match. The CDR3 is 18 amino acids. DNA for the CDR3: TGTGCCAGCAGCCCGGGGTGGAACCAGGGGGCGAATAAGTACGAGCAGTACTTC. Protein product: CASSPGWNQGANKYEQYF.

This clonotype has ten or more counts. This chain joins TRBV7-2 and TRBJ2-7, with 10 bases fitting TRBD1. Unmatched junction bases numbered 5, after V lost 5 bases and J lost 4 bases. The CDR3 contains 14 residues. Germline loops: CDR1 SGHTA, CDR2 FQGNSA. The CDR3 here is CASSLGQGVYEQYF. The CDR3 nucleotides read TGTGCCAGCAGCCTCGGACAGGGGGTGTACGAGCAGTACTTC.

This chain uses TRBV6-6 with TRBJ1-2, with a possible D match to TRBD1 (6 bases). The V gene's germline CDR1 is MNHNY and CDR2 SVGAGI (reference sequence). V gave up 7 bases and J gave up 4 bases, with 13 bases separating them. The CDR3 has 13 residues. The CDR3 is CASTEGEGYGYTF. Here the CDR3 DNA reads TGTGCCAGCACGGAGGGGGAGGGCTATGGCTACACCTTC.